These 6 T cell receptor beta chains were all obtained from the same sample, sequenced in a study of shared clonotypes between healthy human individuals (TCRdb year 2020). The method was the immunoSEQ multiplex PCR assay. TCRdb took this table from immuneACCESS and kept in-frame rearrangements with V and J called. Such tables lack part of the clones; where checked against another copy, unresolved V genes explain under half of the gap, and the rest is unexplained. This sample comprises around 1.1 million clones, 60% to 85% of them detected only once. The top ten hold roughly 0.9% of the sample. Specimen: memory CD4+ T cells from PBMCs. The sample's cell subset or site label, in plain terms: CD45RA-negative fraction. These receptor sequences come from a man aged 18-30 years in good health. Some clones in this sample may be carry-over from other donors' samples.

This clone occurred a few times. The gene calls are TRBV5-6 and TRBJ2-7; 7 bases fit TRBD1. The germline V gene has CDR1 SGHDT and CDR2 YYEEEE. The CDR3 spans 13 residues. Trimming cost V 4 bases and J 3 bases; bases outside gene matches: 4. The CDR3 loop is CASSLGQIYEQYF. CDR3 DNA sequence: TGTGCCAGCAGCCTGGGACAGATCTACGAGCAGTACTTC.

This clone was counted a single time. Other DNA sequences in this specimen translate into the identical CDR3. The chain combines TRBV5-8 with TRBJ1-3; D uncertain. Trimming removed 3 bases from V and 0 bases from J, with 7 bases in between. This CDR3 has 14 residues. Germline loops: CDR1 SGHTS, CDR2 YDEGEE. CDR3 region: CASSSVYSGNTIYF. CDR3 nucleotide sequence: TGTGCCAGCAGCTCGGTTTACTCTGGAAACACCATATATTTT.

This clone was seen only a few times. The rearrangement joins TRBV7-6 to TRBJ2-7, with D tentatively TRBD2 (6 bases). The V gene lost 4 bases and the J gene lost 5 bases, with 15 bases spanning the gap. The CDR3 totals 14 residues. Germline V gene data show CDR1 as SGHVS and CDR2 as FNYEAQ. For the CDR3, the DNA is TGTGCCAGCAGCTCAAGGCGGGAAGGTCACGAGCAGTACTTC. It specifies CASSSRREGHEQYF.

The rearrangement joins TRBV27 to TRBJ2-4; TRBD2 aligns across 7 bases. The CDR3 is made up of 16 amino acids. Germline lookup yields CDR1 MNHEY and CDR2 SMNVEV (reference sequence). The V and J ends lost 5 bases and 0 bases, in that order; junction bases with no gene match: 7. Written as DNA, the CDR3 is TGTGCCAGCAGTCGGGGGGATCTCCTAGCCAAAAACATTCAGTACTTC. Residues: CASSRGDLLAKNIQYF.

Only a few counts were recorded for this clone. The chain carries TRBV27 and TRBJ2-1; D not resolved. Per germline, CDR1 MNHEY and CDR2 SMNVEV (reference sequence). This CDR3 spans 12 amino acids. Between the trimmed V and J ends, which lost 3 bases and 10 bases, there was a span of 10 bases. The CDR3 region has the DNA TGTGCCAGCAGTTTCTCTCCGTGGGAGCAGTTCTTC. It encodes CASSFSPWEQFF.

The sample holds a few counts of this clone. The same CDR3 arises from other DNA sequences in this sample as well. The chain's CDR3 is CASSLDRGSGYEQYF. The CDR3 nucleotides read TGTGCCAGCAGCTTAGACCGCGGGAGTGGGTACGAGCAGTACTTC. The chain has TRBV11-2 and TRBJ2-7; 7 bases match TRBD2. This CDR3 is 15 amino acids long. Germline loops: CDR1 SGHAT, CDR2 FQNNGV. Trimming took 0 bases from V and 4 from J; bases not matched to a gene: 6.